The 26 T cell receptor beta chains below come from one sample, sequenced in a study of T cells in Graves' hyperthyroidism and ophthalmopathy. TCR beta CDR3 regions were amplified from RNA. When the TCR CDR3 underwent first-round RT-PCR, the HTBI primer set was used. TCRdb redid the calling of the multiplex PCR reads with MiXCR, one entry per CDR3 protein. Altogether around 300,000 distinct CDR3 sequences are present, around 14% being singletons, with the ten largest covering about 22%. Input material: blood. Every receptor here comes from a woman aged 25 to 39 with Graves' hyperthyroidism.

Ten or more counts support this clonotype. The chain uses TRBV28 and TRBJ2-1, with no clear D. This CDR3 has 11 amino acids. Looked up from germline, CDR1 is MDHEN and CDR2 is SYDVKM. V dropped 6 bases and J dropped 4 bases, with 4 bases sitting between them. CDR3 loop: CASRIYNEQFF. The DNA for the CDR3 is TGTGCCAGCAGGATATACAATGAGCAGTTCTTC.

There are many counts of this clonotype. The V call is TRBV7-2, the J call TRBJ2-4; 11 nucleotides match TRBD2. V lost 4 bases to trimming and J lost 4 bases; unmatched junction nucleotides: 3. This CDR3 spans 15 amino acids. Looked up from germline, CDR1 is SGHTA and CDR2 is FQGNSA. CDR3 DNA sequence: TGTGCCAGCAGCTCCTGGACTAGCGGGAAAAACATTCAGTACTTC. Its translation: CASSSWTSGKNIQYF.

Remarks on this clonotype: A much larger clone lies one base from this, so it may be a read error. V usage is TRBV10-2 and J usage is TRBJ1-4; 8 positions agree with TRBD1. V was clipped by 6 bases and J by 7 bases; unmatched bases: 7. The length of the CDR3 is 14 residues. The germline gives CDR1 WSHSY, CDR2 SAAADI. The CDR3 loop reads CASSNMDRAEKLFF. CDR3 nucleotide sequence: TGCGCCAGCAGCAACATGGACAGGGCTGAAAAACTGTTTTTT.

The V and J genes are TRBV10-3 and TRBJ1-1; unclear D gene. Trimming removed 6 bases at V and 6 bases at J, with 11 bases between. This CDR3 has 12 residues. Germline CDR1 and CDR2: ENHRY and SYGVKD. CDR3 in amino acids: CAISASLSEAFF. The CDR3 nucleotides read TGTGCCATCAGCGCGAGCTTATCTGAAGCTTTCTTT.

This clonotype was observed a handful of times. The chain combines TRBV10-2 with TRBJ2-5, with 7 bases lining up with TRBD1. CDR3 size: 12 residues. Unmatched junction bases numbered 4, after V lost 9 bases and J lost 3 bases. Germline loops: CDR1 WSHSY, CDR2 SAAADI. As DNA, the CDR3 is TGCGCCAGGACAACAGGGGAAGAGACCCAGTACTTC. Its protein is CARTTGEETQYF.

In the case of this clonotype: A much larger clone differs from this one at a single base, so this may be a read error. DNA for the CDR3: TGTGCCAGCAGCTTAGCTAGCGGGAGCGGGCAAGAGACCCAGTGCTTC. Its translation is CASSLASGSGQETQCF. The V gene is TRBV7-2, the J gene TRBJ2-5; 9 nucleotides align to TRBD2. This CDR3 contains 16 residues. In germline, CDR1 is SGHTA, CDR2 FQGNSA. Variable domain in full (rest from reference TRBV7-2 and TRBJ2-5): GAGVSQSPSNKVTEKGKDVELRCDPISGHTALYWYRQSLGQGLEFLIYFQGNSAPDKSGLPSDRFSAERTGGSVSTLTIQRTQQEDSAVYLCASSLASGSGQETQCFGPGTRLLVL.

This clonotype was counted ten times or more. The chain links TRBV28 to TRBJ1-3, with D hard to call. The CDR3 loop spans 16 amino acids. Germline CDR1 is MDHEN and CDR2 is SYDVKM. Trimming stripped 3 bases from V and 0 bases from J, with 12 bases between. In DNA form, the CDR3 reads TGTGCCAGCAGTTTTCCCGTTCGGAGCTCTGGAAACACCATATATTTT. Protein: CASSFPVRSSGNTIYF.

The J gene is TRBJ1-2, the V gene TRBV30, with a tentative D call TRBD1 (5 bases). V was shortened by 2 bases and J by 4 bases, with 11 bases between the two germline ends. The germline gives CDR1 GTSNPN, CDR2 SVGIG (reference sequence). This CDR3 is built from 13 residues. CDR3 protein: CAWSKEGSYGYTF. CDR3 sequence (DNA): TGTGCCTGGAGTAAAGAGGGGTCCTATGGCTACACCTTC.

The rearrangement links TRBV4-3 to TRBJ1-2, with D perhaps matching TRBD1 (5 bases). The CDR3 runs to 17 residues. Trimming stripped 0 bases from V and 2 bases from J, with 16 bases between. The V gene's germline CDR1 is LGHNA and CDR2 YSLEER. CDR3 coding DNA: TGCGCCAGCAGCCAAGAGAGTCCAATGTCAGGGAACTATGGCTACACCTTC. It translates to CASSQESPMSGNYGYTF.

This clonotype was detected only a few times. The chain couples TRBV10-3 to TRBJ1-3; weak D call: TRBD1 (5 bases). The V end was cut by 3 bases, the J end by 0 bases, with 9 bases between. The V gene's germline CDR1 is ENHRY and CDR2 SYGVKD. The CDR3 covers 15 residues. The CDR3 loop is CAISDGAYSGNTIYF. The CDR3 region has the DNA TGTGCCATCAGTGACGGGGCTTACTCTGGAAACACCATATATTTT.

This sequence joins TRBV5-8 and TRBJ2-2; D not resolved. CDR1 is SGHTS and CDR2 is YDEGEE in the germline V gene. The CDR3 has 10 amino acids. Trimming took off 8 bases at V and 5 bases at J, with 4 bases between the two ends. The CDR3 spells CASETGELFF. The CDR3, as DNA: TGTGCCAGTGAGACCGGGGAGCTGTTTTTT.

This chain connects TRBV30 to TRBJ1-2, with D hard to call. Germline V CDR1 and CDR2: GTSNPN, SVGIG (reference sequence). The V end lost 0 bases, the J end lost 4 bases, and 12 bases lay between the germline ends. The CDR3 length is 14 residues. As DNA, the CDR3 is TGTGCCTGGAGTGTAAGAGTCGAGACCTATGGCTACACCTTC. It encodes CAWSVRVETYGYTF.

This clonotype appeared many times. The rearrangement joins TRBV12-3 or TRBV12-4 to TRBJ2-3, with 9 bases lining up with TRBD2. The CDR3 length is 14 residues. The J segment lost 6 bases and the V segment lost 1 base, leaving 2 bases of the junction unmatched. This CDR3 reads CASSLGGRADTQYF. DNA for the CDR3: TGTGCCAGCAGTTTAGGCGGGAGGGCCGATACGCAGTATTTT.

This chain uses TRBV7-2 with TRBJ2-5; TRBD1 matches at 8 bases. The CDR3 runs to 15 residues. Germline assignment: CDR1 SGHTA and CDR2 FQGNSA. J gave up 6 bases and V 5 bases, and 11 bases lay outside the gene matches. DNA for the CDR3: TGTGCCAGCAGCAGGACCGGGACAGGAGGGAAGACCCAGTACTTC. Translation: CASSRTGTGGKTQYF.

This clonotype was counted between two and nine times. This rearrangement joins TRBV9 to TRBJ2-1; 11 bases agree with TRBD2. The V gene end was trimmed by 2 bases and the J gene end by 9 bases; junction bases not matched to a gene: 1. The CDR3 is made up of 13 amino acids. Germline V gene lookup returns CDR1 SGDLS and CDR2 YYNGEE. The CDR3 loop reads CASSVTSGSEQFF. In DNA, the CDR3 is TGTGCCAGCAGCGTTACTAGCGGGAGTGAGCAGTTCTTC.

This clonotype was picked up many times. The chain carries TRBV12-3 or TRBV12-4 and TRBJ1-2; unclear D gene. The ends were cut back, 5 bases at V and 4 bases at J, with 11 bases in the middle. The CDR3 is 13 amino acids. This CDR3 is CASSLDGSYGYTF. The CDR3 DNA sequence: TGTGCCAGCAGTCTGGATGGGTCCTATGGCTACACCTTC.

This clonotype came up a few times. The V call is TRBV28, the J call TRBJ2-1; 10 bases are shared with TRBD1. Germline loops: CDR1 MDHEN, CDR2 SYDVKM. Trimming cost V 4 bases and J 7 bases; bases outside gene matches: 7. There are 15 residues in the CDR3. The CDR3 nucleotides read TGTGCCAGCAGTTACAGACAGGGGGCGTGGAATGAGCAGTTCTTC. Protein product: CASSYRQGAWNEQFF.

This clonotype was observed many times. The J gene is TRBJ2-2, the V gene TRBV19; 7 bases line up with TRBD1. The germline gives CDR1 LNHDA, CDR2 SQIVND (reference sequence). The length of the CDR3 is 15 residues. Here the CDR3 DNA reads TGTCCAGACACCCCCAGACAGGGGAACACCGGGGAGCTGTTTTTT. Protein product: CPDTPRQGNTGELFF.

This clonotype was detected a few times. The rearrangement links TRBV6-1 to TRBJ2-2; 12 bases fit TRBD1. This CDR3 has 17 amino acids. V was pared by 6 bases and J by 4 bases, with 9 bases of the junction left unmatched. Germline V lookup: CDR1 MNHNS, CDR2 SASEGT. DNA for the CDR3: TGTGCCAGCAGCTATGGGACAGGGGGCGAAGGCACCGGGGAGCTGTTTTTT. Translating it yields CASSYGTGGEGTGELFF.

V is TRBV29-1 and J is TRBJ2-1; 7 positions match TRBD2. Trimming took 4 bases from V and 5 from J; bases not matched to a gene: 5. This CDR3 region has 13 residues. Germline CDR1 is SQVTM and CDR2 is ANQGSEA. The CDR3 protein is CSVGTSDHNEQFF. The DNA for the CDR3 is TGCAGCGTTGGTACTAGCGACCACAATGAGCAGTTCTTC.

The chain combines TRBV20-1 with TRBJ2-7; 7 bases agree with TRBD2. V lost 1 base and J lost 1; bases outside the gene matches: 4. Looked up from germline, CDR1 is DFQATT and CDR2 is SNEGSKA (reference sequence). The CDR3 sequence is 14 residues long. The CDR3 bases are TGCAGTGCTAGAGTCTTGCGGGAGTCCTACGAGCAGTACTTC. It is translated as CSARVLRESYEQYF.

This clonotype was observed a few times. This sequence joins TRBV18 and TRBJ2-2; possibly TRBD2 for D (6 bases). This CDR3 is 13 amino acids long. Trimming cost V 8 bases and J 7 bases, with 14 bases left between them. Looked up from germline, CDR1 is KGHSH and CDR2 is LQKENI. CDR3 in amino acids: CASALEGIGELFF. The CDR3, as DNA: TGTGCCAGCGCGCTGGAGGGAATCGGGGAGCTGTTTTTT.

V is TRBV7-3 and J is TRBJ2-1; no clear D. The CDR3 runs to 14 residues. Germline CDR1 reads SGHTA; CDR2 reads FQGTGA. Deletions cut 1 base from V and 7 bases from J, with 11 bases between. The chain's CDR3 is CASSLKSPKNEQFF. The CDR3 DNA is TGTGCCAGCAGCTTAAAGAGCCCCAAAAATGAGCAGTTCTTC.

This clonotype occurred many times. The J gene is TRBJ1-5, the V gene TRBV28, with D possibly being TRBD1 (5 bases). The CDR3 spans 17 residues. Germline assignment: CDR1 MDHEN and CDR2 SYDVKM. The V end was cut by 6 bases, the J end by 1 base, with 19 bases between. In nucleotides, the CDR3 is TGTGCCAGCAGCCGGGACTTCGGGCGGCGGAGCAATCAGCCCCAGCATTTT. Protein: CASSRDFGRRSNQPQHF.

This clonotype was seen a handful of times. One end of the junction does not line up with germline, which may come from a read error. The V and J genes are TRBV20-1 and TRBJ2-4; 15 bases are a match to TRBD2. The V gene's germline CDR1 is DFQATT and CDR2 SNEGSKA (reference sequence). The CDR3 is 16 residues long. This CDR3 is CSATQGLAGGLGILYF. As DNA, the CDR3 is TGCAGTGCTACTCAGGGACTAGCGGGAGGATTGGGTATTCTGTACTTC.

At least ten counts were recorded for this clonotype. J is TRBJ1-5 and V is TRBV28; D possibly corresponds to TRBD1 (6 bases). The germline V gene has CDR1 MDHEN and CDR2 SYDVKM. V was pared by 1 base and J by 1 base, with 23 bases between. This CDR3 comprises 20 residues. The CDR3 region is CASSLSGGGGWGASNQPQHF. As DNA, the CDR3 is TGTGCCAGCAGTTTATCTGGGGGCGGTGGCTGGGGGGCCAGCAATCAGCCCCAGCATTTT.